The rows below give T cell receptor beta chains drawn from one sample of a study of shared clonotypes between healthy human individuals. Sequencing was performed with immunoSEQ multiplex PCR; in TCRdb, only in-frame clones are kept and a portion is missing. The profile shows hundreds of thousands of clones, 97% of them singletons. The specimen sequenced was naive CD4+ T cells sorted from blood. The receptors were sampled from a woman aged 25 to 39 in good health. Each CDR3 is given with its conserved first and last residue. Fields, in order: V gene, J gene, CDR3 protein.

>TRBV29-1|TRBJ1-2
CSARTGANGYTF
>TRBV11-2|TRBJ2-3
CASSFGTSTDTQYF
>TRBV7-6|TRBJ2-7
CASSSRGLVGEQYF
>TRBV15|TRBJ2-2
CATSREEGANTGELFF
>TRBV6-1|TRBJ1-4
CASSGLETGDEKLFF
>TRBV19|TRBJ1-5
CASRPPGQGGGQPQHF
>TRBV5-4|TRBJ2-2
CASSYKTWNTGELFF
>TRBV19|TRBJ2-7
CASSMTGMYEQYF
>TRBV28|TRBJ2-3
CASSPLGGLRTDTQYF
>TRBV6-6|TRBJ1-1
CASSYLQPNTEAFF
>TRBV19|TRBJ2-1
CASSLRLLADDNEQFF
>TRBV23-1|TRBJ2-5
CASSQEDRVETQYF
>TRBV18|TRBJ2-7
CASSPGGGLLSYEQYF
>TRBV27|TRBJ1-2
CASSPAGHSRYGYTF
>TRBV13|TRBJ2-1
CASSLPVGGVGYNEQFF
>TRBV21-1|TRBJ1-1
CASSKAYVRLSGDTEAFF
>TRBV19|TRBJ1-5
CASVAGNQPQHF
>TRBV5-1|TRBJ1-2
CASSGGQGGGYTF
>TRBV28|TRBJ2-7
CASSSLGYEQYF
>TRBV7-2|TRBJ2-7
CASRAAGTSGLKQYF
>TRBV6-5|TRBJ2-7
CASSRTRDSYEQYF
>TRBV19|TRBJ1-3
CASSILSSGNTIYF
>TRBV4-1|TRBJ2-3
CASSPLEGDTQYF
>TRBV19|TRBJ1-3
CASSTLQGFGNTIYF
>TRBV2|TRBJ2-5
CASSEQDPRYPETQYF
>TRBV6-5|TRBJ1-2
CASSYSSATNYGYTF
>TRBV6-1|TRBJ1-5
CASSERGSNQPQHF
>TRBV19|TRBJ1-3
CASRTDSSGNTIYF
>TRBV5-1|TRBJ2-2
CASSLEGAVNTGELFF
>TRBV7-3|TRBJ2-2
CASSPGTPGELFF
>TRBV19|TRBJ2-7
CASSTQTSGSYEQYF
>TRBV28|TRBJ2-2
CASSGQNTGELFF
>TRBV27|TRBJ1-1
CASSSRTALNTEAFF
>TRBV10-3|TRBJ1-1
CAISESSSGRAFF
>TRBV6-5|TRBJ2-7
CASSRDWGSYEQYF
>TRBV29-1|TRBJ1-1
CSATAENTEAFF
>TRBV19|TRBJ2-6
CASSTLQEAGANVLTF
>TRBV11-2|TRBJ2-1
CASSLGTDSEQFF
>TRBV9|TRBJ1-1
CASSPARGQRTEAFF
>TRBV19|TRBJ1-2
CASSWAGGPRDYGYTF
>TRBV4-1|TRBJ1-2
CASSQPRGGNYGYTF
>TRBV6-1|TRBJ1-2
CASSDRAGGITF
>TRBV6-5|TRBJ2-1
CASSDRNEQFF
>TRBV7-9|TRBJ2-2
CASSSGQGATGELFF
>TRBV5-1|TRBJ2-1
CATFQMPGRNEQFF
>TRBV18|TRBJ2-5
CASSQSGGEETQYF
>TRBV28|TRBJ2-7
CASSIRLAGRYEQYF
>TRBV7-9|TRBJ2-3
CASPSGSGTDTQYF
>TRBV6-5|TRBJ1-1
CASSYGSRQLNTEAFF
>TRBV27|TRBJ2-1
CASSSLTSGRIYEQFF
>TRBV25-1|TRBJ1-6
CASKGSSYNSPLHF
>TRBV5-4|TRBJ2-5
CASSPGDRVETQYF
>TRBV10-3|TRBJ2-7
CAISEAGGQNEQYF
>TRBV5-1|TRBJ2-4
CASSISGPENIQYF
>TRBV5-8|TRBJ1-5
CASSSRGPQHF
>TRBV11-2|TRBJ2-1
CASSRGRGDYNEQFF
>TRBV19|TRBJ1-5
CASQSFRTDNQPQHF
>TRBV30|TRBJ2-1
CACGGGGNEQFF
>TRBV2|TRBJ2-1
CASSVLANEQFF